The sequence of this TCR beta chain was determined in a study of control samples from healthy donors and cancer patients. This table comes from immunoSEQ multiplex PCR, and its TCRdb copy is limited to in-frame clones, with some not included. The sample includes roughly 160,000 clones, 94% of them seen just once. The sample was PBMCs. This clonotype was obtained from a man in his sixties with colorectal cancer.

The CDR3 sequence is CASSYGEGAYSGELFF. CDR3 in DNA: TGTGCCAGCAGTTACGGAGAGGGGGCTTATTCCGGGGAGCTGTTTTTT. This chain joins TRBV6-2 or TRBV6-3 and TRBJ2-2; 7 nucleotides line up with TRBD1. V shed 2 bases, J shed 6 bases, and the junction held 9 bases outside the gene matches. The length of the CDR3 is 16 residues. CDR1 is MNHEY and CDR2 is SVGEGT in the germline V gene.